This entry concerns a single TCR beta chain. This record comes from a study of blood T cell repertoires in COVID-19. Study in general: The samples span acute and convalescent COVID-19 from the United States, Italy and Spain.

Original data processing: Reference gene primer amplification yielded estimated nucleated cell counts. Only in-frame clones appear in the TCRdb table, and some are missing; sequencing was by immunoSEQ multiplex PCR. The V and J calls and clone size are taken from that table; D and trimming were inferred from the DNA. Found here are around 200,000 clones, about three quarters of them singletons; the top ten hold 2.5% to 3%. Germline lookup yields CDR1 SQVTM and CDR2 ANQGSEA. This CDR3 comprises 12 residues. The V gene lost 6 bases and the J gene lost 4 bases, with 12 bases spanning the gap. The receptor comes from a woman over 75 with active or convalescent COVID-19. The specimen sequenced was peripheral blood. The V call is TRBV29-1, the J call TRBJ1-1; possibly TRBD1 for D (6 bases). The CDR3 DNA is TGCAGCGTAGGGGGTTGGGGCACTGAAGCTTTCTTT. Protein: CSVGGWGTEAFF.